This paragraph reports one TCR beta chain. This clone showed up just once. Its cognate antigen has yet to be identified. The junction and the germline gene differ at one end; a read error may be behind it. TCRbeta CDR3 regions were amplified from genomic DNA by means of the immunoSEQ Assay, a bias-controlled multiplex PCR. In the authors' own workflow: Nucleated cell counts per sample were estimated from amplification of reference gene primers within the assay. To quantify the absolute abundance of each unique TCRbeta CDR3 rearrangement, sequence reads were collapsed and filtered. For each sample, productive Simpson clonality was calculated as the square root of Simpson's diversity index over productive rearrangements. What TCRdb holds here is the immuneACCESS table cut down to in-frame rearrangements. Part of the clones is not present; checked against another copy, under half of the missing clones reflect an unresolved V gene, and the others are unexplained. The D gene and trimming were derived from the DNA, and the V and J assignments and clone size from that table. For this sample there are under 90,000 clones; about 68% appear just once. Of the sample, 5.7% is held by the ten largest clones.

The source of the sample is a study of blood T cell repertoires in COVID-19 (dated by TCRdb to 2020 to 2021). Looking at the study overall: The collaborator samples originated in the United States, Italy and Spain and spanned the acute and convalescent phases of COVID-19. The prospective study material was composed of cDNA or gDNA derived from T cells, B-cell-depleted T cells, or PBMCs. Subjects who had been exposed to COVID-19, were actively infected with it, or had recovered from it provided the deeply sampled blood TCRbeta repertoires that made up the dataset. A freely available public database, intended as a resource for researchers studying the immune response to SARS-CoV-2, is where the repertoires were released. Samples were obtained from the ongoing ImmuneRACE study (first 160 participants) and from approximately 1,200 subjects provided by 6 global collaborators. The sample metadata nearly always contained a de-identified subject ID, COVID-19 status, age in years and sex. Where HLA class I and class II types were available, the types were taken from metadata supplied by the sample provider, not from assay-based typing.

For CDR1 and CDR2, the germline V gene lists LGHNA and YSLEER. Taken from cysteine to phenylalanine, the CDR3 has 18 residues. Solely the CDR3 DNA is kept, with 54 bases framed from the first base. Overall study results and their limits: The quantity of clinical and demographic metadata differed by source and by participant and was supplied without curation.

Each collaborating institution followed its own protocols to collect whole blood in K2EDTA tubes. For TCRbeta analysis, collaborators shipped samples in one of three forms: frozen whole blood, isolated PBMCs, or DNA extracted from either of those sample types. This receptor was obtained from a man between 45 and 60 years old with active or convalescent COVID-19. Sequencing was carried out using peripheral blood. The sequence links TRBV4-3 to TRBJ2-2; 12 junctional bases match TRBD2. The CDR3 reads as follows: CASSQASGGAWNSGELFF. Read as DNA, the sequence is TGCGCCAGCAGCCAAGCTAGCGGGGGGGCCTGGAACTCCGGGGAGCTGTTTTTT.